This TCR beta chain is from a study of control samples from healthy donors and cancer patients. This CDR3 spans 15 amino acids. Germline-derived CDR1 and CDR2 are KGHSH and LQKENI. Trimming shortened V by 4 bases and J by 5 bases, and 14 bases separated the two germline ends. The table came from immunoSEQ multiplex PCR; TCRdb's copy has only in-frame clones and leaves some out. The sample yields about 110,000 clones, roughly 91% seen once. This receptor was obtained from a woman between 50 and 59 years old in good health. The V and J genes are TRBV18 and TRBJ1-4, with D perhaps TRBD1 (5 bases). What was sequenced was blood. For the CDR3, the DNA is TGTGCCAGCTCACGCGGCGTGGGGGAGAATGAAAAACTGTTTTTT. Translating it yields CASSRGVGENEKLFF.